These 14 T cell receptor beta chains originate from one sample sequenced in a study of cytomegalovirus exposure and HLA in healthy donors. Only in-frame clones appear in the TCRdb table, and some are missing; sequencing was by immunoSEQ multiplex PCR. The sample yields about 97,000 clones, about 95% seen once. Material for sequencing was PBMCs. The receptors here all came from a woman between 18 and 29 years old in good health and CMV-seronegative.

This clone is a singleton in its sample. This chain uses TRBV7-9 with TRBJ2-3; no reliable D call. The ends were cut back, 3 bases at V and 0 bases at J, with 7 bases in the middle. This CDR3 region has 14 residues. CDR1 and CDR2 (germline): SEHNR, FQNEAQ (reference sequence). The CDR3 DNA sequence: TGTGCCAGCAGCTTTCAGACTAGCACAGATACGCAGTATTTT. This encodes CASSFQTSTDTQYF.

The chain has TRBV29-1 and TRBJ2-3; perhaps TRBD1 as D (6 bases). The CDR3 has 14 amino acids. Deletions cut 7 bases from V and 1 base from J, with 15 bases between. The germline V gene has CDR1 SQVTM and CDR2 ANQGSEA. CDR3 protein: CSDLRDTGTDTQYF. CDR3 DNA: TGCAGCGATCTCCGGGACACTGGCACAGATACGCAGTATTTT.

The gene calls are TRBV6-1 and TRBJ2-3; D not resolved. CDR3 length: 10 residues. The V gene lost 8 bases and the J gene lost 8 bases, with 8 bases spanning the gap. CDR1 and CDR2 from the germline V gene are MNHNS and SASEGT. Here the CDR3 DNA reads TGTGCCAGCGTTAGAGGTACGCAGTATTTT. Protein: CASVRGTQYF.

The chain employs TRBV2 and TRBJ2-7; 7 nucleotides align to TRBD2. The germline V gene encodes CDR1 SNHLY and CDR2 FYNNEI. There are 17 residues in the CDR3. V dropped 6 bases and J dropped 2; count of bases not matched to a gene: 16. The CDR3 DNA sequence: TGTGCCAGCAGAGGCCTAAAAGGGTGGCGGGAGACCTACGAGCAGTACTTC. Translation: CASRGLKGWRETYEQYF.

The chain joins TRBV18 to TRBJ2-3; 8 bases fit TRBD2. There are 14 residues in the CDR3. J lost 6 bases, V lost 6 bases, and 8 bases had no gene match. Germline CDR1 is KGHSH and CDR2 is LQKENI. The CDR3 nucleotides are TGTGCCAGCTCGCCTAGCGGGCGCGGGGATACGCAGTATTTT. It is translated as CASSPSGRGDTQYF.

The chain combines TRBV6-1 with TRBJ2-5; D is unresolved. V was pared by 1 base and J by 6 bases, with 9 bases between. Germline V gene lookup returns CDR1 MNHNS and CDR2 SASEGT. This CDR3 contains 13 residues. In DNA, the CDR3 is TGTGCCAGCAGTGAAGGGCTAGGAAAGACCCAGTACTTC. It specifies CASSEGLGKTQYF.

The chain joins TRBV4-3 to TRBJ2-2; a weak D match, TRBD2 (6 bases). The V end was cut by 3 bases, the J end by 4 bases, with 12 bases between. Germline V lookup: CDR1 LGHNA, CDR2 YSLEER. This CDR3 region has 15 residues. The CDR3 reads CASSQGGTGTGELFF. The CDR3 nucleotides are TGCGCCAGCAGCCAGGGCGGGACGGGCACCGGGGAGCTGTTTTTT.

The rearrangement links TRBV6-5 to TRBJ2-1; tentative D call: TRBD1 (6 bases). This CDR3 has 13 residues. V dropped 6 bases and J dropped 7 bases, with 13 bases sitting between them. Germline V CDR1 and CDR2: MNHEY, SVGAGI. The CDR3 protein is CASRQGRTNEQFF. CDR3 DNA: TGTGCCAGCAGACAGGGCCGAACGAATGAGCAGTTCTTC.

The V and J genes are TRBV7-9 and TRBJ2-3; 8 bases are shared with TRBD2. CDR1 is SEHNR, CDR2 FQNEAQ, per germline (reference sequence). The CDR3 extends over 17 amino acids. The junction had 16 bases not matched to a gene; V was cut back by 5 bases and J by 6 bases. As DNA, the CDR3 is TGTGCCAGCAGCCAAGTCTTTATCAGCGGGAGAAGGGATACGCAGTATTTT. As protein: CASSQVFISGRRDTQYF.

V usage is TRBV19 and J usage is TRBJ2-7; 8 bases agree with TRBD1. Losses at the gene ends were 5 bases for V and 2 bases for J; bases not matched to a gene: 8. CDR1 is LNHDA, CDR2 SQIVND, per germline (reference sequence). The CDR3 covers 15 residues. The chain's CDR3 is CASSARDRPAYEQYF. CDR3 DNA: TGTGCCAGTAGTGCCCGGGACAGGCCTGCCTACGAGCAGTACTTC. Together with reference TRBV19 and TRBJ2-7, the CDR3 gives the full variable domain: DGGITQSPKYLFRKEGQNVTLSCEQNLNHDAMYWYRQDPGQGLRLIYYSQIVNDFQKGDIAEGYSVSREKKESFPLTVTSAQKNPTAFYLCASSARDRPAYEQYFGPGTRLTVT.

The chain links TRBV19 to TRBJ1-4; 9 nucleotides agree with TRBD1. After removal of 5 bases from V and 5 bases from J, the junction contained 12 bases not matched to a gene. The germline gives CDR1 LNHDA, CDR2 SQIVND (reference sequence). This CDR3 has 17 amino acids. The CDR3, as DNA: TGTGCCAGTAGTCATGCGGGACAGGGCATTCCGAATGAAAAACTGTTTTTT. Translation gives CASSHAGQGIPNEKLFF.

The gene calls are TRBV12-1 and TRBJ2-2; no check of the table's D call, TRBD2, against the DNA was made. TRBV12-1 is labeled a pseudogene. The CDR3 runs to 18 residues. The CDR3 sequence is CASSSRSPGSPNTGELFF. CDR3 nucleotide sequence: TGTGCCAGCAGCTCTAGGAGCCCGGGATCTCCGAACACCGGGGAGCTGTTTTTT.

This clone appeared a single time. The chain's CDR3 is CAWSVGDRGSSSNQPQHF. The CDR3 region has the DNA TGTGCCTGGAGTGTAGGGGACAGGGGGTCAAGTAGCAATCAGCCCCAGCATTTT. The chain carries TRBV30 and TRBJ1-5; the match to TRBD1 covers 11 bases. The CDR3 is made up of 18 amino acids. Germline assignment: CDR1 GTSNPN and CDR2 SVGIG (reference sequence). V lost 0 bases to trimming and J lost 0 bases; unmatched junction nucleotides: 7.

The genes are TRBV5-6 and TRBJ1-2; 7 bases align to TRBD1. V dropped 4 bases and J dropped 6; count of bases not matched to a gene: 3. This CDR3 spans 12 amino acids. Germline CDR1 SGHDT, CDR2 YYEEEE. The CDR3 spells CASSAQGDGYTF. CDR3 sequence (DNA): TGTGCCAGCAGCGCCCAGGGGGATGGCTACACCTTC. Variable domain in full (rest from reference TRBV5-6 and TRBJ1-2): DAGVTQSPTHLIKTRGQQVTLRCSPKSGHDTVSWYQQALGQGPQFIFQYYEEEERQRGNFPDRFSGHQFPNYSSELNVNALLLGDSALYLCASSAQGDGYTFGSGTRLTVV.